Listed here are 14 T cell receptor beta chains from one sample, sequenced in a study of T cell responses to AZD1222 COVID-19 vaccine. Measured with immunoSEQ multiplex PCR; TCRdb has only the in-frame clones, and not every one. The profile shows under 200,000 clones, 85% to 90% of them singletons. This specimen consisted of peripheral blood, obtained 28 days after the second AZD1222 dose. The receptors come from an adult who received the AZD1222 COVID-19 vaccine.

The CDR3: CASRRQGEQYF. Here the CDR3 DNA reads TGTGCCAGCAGGCGACAGGGAGAGCAGTACTTC. The chain is built from TRBV6-5 and TRBJ2-7; 7 bases agree with TRBD1. With 6 bases clipped from V and 7 bases from J, the junction kept 3 bases outside the gene matches. Germline CDR1 MNHEY, CDR2 SVGAGI. CDR3 length equals 11 residues.

The chain combines TRBV19 with TRBJ1-5; the D is unclear. There are 12 residues in the CDR3. Germline CDR1 is LNHDA and CDR2 is SQIVND (reference sequence). V dropped 0 bases and J dropped 9 bases, with 6 bases sitting between them. CDR3 sequence: CASSIDGPPQHF. The CDR3 bases are TGTGCCAGTAGTATAGATGGTCCGCCCCAGCATTTT.

The gene calls are TRBV11-1 and TRBJ2-1; D remains unclear. V lost 6 bases and J lost 8, with 14 bases in between. CDR3 length: 13 residues. Per germline, CDR1 SGHAT and CDR2 FQDESV (reference sequence). CDR3 amino acids: CASSPAAFHEQFF. The CDR3, as DNA: TGTGCCAGCAGTCCCGCGGCGTTCCATGAGCAGTTCTTC.

The V gene is TRBV11-2, the J gene TRBJ2-2, with TRBD2 as a possible D gene (6 bases). Germline V gene sequence: CDR1 SGHAT, CDR2 FQNNGV. This CDR3 region has 16 residues. V lost 3 bases to trimming and J lost 5 bases, with 16 bases between them. CDR3 DNA: TGTGCCAGCAGCTTTTACGCTAGCGCCCGAACCGGGGAGCTGTTTTTT. Translating gives CASSFYASARTGELFF.

The table lists this clone with a few counts. V gene TRBV28 combines with J gene TRBJ2-1; D not certain. The germline V gene has CDR1 MDHEN and CDR2 SYDVKM. There are 12 residues in the CDR3. V lost 2 bases, J lost 6 bases, and 5 bases lay in between. The CDR3 nucleotides are TGTGCCAGCAGTTTACTAGGCAATGAGCAGTTCTTC. Amino acids: CASSLLGNEQFF.

The chain uses TRBV9 and TRBJ1-1; unclear D gene. Trimming pared 3 bases from V and 0 bases from J, leaving 15 bases between. The CDR3 runs to 16 residues. Germline CDR1 is SGDLS and CDR2 is YYNGEE. CDR3 DNA sequence: TGTGCCAGCAGCGCGGACTTGGGGAACGTGAACACTGAAGCTTTCTTT. Translation gives CASSADLGNVNTEAFF.

This clone came up once. The V and J genes are TRBV9 and TRBJ2-1; D perhaps matches TRBD2 (6 bases). CDR1 and CDR2 from the germline V gene are SGDLS and YYNGEE. Trimming removed 0 bases from V and 6 bases from J, with 13 bases in between. CDR3 length equals 15 residues. This chain's CDR3 is CASSVGLAWPNEQFF. DNA of the CDR3: TGTGCCAGCAGCGTAGGTCTAGCGTGGCCCAATGAGCAGTTCTTC. Looking up the rest from reference TRBV9 and TRBJ2-1 gives the full variable domain: DSGVTQTPKHLITATGQRVTLRCSPRSGDLSVYWYQQSLDQGLQFLIQYYNGEERAKGNILERFSAQQFPDLHSELNLSSLELGDSALYFCASSVGLAWPNEQFFGPGTRLTVL.

The genes are TRBV20-1 and TRBJ2-7, with 10 bases identical to TRBD2. CDR1 is DFQATT, CDR2 SNEGSKA, per germline (reference sequence). The CDR3 covers 16 residues. With V trimmed by 3 bases and J by 6 bases, 14 bases remained unmatched. CDR3 loop: CSASPSGSRRDGEQYF. For the CDR3, the DNA is TGCAGTGCTAGTCCTAGCGGGAGCCGGAGAGACGGCGAGCAGTACTTC.

The CDR3 region is CASSSGIPTGELFF. The CDR3 coding sequence is TGTGCCAGCAGCTCGGGGATCCCCACCGGGGAGCTGTTTTTT. V and J are TRBV7-2 and TRBJ2-2; D may be TRBD2 (5 bases). CDR1 SGHTA and CDR2 FQGNSA come from the germline V gene. The length of the CDR3 is 14 residues. V dropped 4 bases and J dropped 4 bases, with 10 bases sitting between them.

The chain couples TRBV6-5 to TRBJ2-1; perhaps TRBD1 as D (6 bases). Deletions cut 9 bases from V and 1 base from J, with 16 bases between. In germline, CDR1 is MNHEY, CDR2 SVGAGI. The CDR3 runs to 15 residues. The CDR3 nucleotides are TGTGCCAGTGAAGCTAGGGGGTTTTCCTACAATGAGCAGTTCTTC. Its translation is CASEARGFSYNEQFF.

The chain combines TRBV5-4 with TRBJ1-1, with a tentative D call TRBD1 (6 bases). V was trimmed by 0 bases and J by 2 bases, leaving 11 bases between them. The CDR3 length is 15 residues. Looked up from germline, CDR1 is SGHNT and CDR2 is YYREEE (reference sequence). DNA for the CDR3: TGTGCCAGCAGCTTGGTGCGGGGGCGAAACACTGAAGCTTTCTTT. Its translation is CASSLVRGRNTEAFF.

This sequence joins TRBV25-1 and TRBJ2-1, with 11 bases aligning to TRBD2. The ends lost 5 bases at V and 12 bases at J; junction bases unmatched: 6. The CDR3 spans 13 residues. Per the germline V gene, CDR1 is MGHDK and CDR2 is SYGVNS. The DNA for the CDR3 is TGTGCCAGCAGTACGGGACTAGCGGTGGGGCAGTTCTTC. Translation gives CASSTGLAVGQFF. The variable domain in full, completed from reference TRBV25-1 and TRBJ2-1, reads EADIYQTPRYLVIGTGKKITLECSQTMGHDKMYWYQQDPGMELHLIHYSYGVNSTEKGDLSSESTVSRIRTEHFPLTLESARPSHTSQYLCASSTGLAVGQFFGPGTRLTVL.

V is TRBV10-3 and J is TRBJ2-3; tentatively, D is TRBD1 (6 bases). The CDR3 runs to 13 residues. Per germline, CDR1 ENHRY and CDR2 SYGVKD. The V end was cut by 6 bases, the J end by 3 bases, with 10 bases between. CDR3 nucleotide sequence: TGTGCCATCAGGGGGGCAGGGACAGATACGCAGTATTTT. It translates to CAIRGAGTDTQYF.

The chain joins TRBV27 to TRBJ2-5; no definite D call. The germline V and J ends were trimmed by 3 bases and 3 bases, with 2 bases remaining between them. CDR1 MNHEY and CDR2 SMNVEV come from the germline V gene (reference sequence). The CDR3 runs 11 residues. The CDR3 loop reads CASSFKETQYF. CDR3 in DNA: TGTGCCAGCAGTTTCAAAGAGACCCAGTACTTC.